Presented here are 27 T cell receptor beta chains from one specimen sequenced in a study of cytomegalovirus exposure and HLA in healthy donors (dated by TCRdb to the late 2010s). Libraries were made using the immunoSEQ multiplex PCR assay. The multiplex PCR relied on a mix of 60 forward primers for TCR Vbeta segments and 13 reverse primers for TCR Jbeta segments. TCRdb stores this immuneACCESS table with in-frame sequences only. Part of the clones is absent; in the studies checked, under half of the shortfall reflects unresolved V genes, and no reason is known for the rest. Here the sample has about 160,000 clones; 70% to 80% occur a single time. Roughly 6.8% of the sample rests with the top ten. Sequencing used PBMCs. Receptors were obtained from a man aged 45-65 years in good health and CMV-seropositive.

This clone occurred once. This chain joins TRBV4-1 and TRBJ2-3; 11 positions agree with TRBD2. Germline-derived CDR1 and CDR2 are MGHRA and YSYEKL. This CDR3 region has 15 residues. J gave up 9 bases and V 1 base, and 6 bases lay outside the gene matches. Written as DNA, the CDR3 is TGCGCCAGCAGCCAAGGATCTAGCGGGAGGTCGACGCAGTATTTT. As protein: CASSQGSSGRSTQYF.

This clone showed up just a few times. Other DNA sequences in the same sample also yield this CDR3. The chain is built from TRBV2 and TRBJ2-1; the match to TRBD2 covers 8 bases. Losses at the gene ends were 2 bases for V and 0 bases for J; bases not matched to a gene: 3. The CDR3 runs to 16 residues. Germline CDR1 reads SNHLY; CDR2 reads FYNNEI. The DNA of the CDR3 is TGTGCCAGCAGTGAACGGGGGGGGAGCTCCTACAATGAGCAGTTCTTC. Translation gives CASSERGGSSYNEQFF.

V usage is TRBV6-1 and J usage is TRBJ1-5; D gene unclear. CDR3 length equals 14 residues. V was trimmed by 7 bases and J by 0 bases, leaving 10 bases between them. Germline values: CDR1 MNHNS, CDR2 SASEGT. CDR3 protein: CASTATYSNQPQHF. The DNA of the CDR3 is TGTGCCAGCACTGCGACTTATAGCAATCAGCCCCAGCATTTT.

This clone was detected once. J is TRBJ1-1 and V is TRBV10-3, with D possibly being TRBD1 (5 bases). V was pared by 4 bases and J by 1 base, with 10 bases between. Germline V gene lookup returns CDR1 ENHRY and CDR2 SYGVKD. The CDR3 spans 14 residues. CDR3 residues: CAISGQGSNTEAFF. The CDR3 DNA sequence: TGTGCCATCAGTGGGCAGGGCTCGAACACTGAAGCTTTCTTT.

This clone was observed a few times. The CDR3 loop is CASTWQRESSYNEQFF. As DNA, the CDR3 is TGTGCCAGCACCTGGCAGCGGGAGAGCTCCTACAATGAGCAGTTCTTC. The J gene is TRBJ2-1, the V gene TRBV27, with TRBD2 matching 8 bases. This CDR3 is built from 16 residues. Trimming cost V 7 bases and J 0 bases; bases outside gene matches: 8. The V gene's germline CDR1 is MNHEY and CDR2 SMNVEV (reference sequence).

This clone was detected only a few times. The chain is built from TRBV5-1 and TRBJ2-7; tentatively, D is TRBD2 (6 bases). CDR1 is SGHRS, CDR2 YFSETQ, per germline. The germline V and J ends were trimmed by 1 base and 3 bases, with 14 bases remaining between them. The CDR3 is 15 residues long. The CDR3: CASSLTGEVRYEQYF. CDR3 bases: TGCGCCAGCAGCTTGACGGGAGAGGTACGCTACGAGCAGTACTTC.

The J gene is TRBJ1-1, the V gene TRBV29-1, with TRBD1 as a possible D gene (5 bases). V lost 4 bases and J 0 bases, leaving 15 bases between the germline ends. Per germline, CDR1 SQVTM and CDR2 ANQGSEA. The CDR3 is 15 amino acids. Written as DNA, the CDR3 is TGCAGCGTTGGGGCAGGGTGGGGCATGAACACTGAAGCTTTCTTT. Translated: CSVGAGWGMNTEAFF. The full variable domain, in which reference TRBV29-1 and TRBJ1-1 provide the parts outside the CDR3, is SAVISQKPSRDICQRGTSLTIQCQVDSQVTMMFWYRQQPGQSLTLIATANQGSEATYESGFVIDKFPISRPNLTFSTLTVSNMSPEDSSIYLCSVGAGWGMNTEAFFGQGTRLTVV.

The table lists this clone with a count of one. V is TRBV2 and J is TRBJ1-2, with 7 bases lining up with TRBD1. The germline CDR1 and CDR2 sequences are SNHLY and FYNNEI. The V and J ends lost 3 bases and 4 bases, in that order; junction bases with no gene match: 2. The CDR3 covers 13 residues. The CDR3 nucleotides are TGTGCCAGCAGTGAGGGACAGCTCTATGGCTACACCTTC. This encodes CASSEGQLYGYTF. Variable domain in full (rest from reference TRBV2 and TRBJ1-2): EPEVTQTPSHQVTQMGQEVILRCVPISNHLYFYWYRQILGQKVEFLVSFYNNEISEKSEIFDDQFSVERPDGSNFTLKIRSTKLEDSAMYFCASSEGQLYGYTFGSGTRLTVV.

The gene calls are TRBV5-1 and TRBJ2-3; D unclear. Trimming removed 4 bases from V and 7 bases from J, with 7 bases in between. Germline-derived CDR1 and CDR2 are SGHRS and YFSETQ. The CDR3 contains 11 residues. CDR3 sequence (DNA): TGCGCCAGCAGCCGAGAGTATACGCAGTATTTT. Its translation: CASSREYTQYF.

J is TRBJ2-2 and V is TRBV18, with a possible D match to TRBD2 (6 bases). CDR3 length: 15 amino acids. Germline CDR1 reads KGHSH; CDR2 reads LQKENI. The V end was cut by 6 bases, the J end by 1 base, with 12 bases between. Written as DNA, the CDR3 is TGTGCCAGCTCCCGGGGGATACTGAACACCGGGGAGCTGTTTTTT. Its protein product is CASSRGILNTGELFF. Full variable domain (remainder filled in from reference TRBV18 and TRBJ2-2): NAGVMQNPRHLVRRRGQEARLRCSPMKGHSHVYWYRQLPEEGLKFMVYLQKENIIDESGMPKERFSAEFPKEGPSILRIQQVVRGDSAAYFCASSRGILNTGELFFGEGSRLTVL.

The rearrangement links TRBV7-6 to TRBJ2-7; possible D gene TRBD1, 6 bases. The CDR3 consists of 14 residues. Trimming shortened V by 6 bases and J by 5 bases, and 17 bases separated the two germline ends. Germline V lookup: CDR1 SGHVS, CDR2 FNYEAQ. CDR3 nucleotides: TGTGCCAGCAGTTCTCCTTGGGGGCAGGACGAGCAGTACTTC. Translating it yields CASSSPWGQDEQYF.

The chain is built from TRBV11-2 and TRBJ2-7; 13 bases line up with TRBD2. J lost 6 bases, V lost 0 bases, and 11 bases had no gene match. This CDR3 contains 18 residues. CDR1 and CDR2 (germline): SGHAT, FQNNGV. The CDR3 nucleotides are TGTGCCAGCAGCTTAGAAGCCCGTGGACTAGCGGGAGTAGGCGAGCAGTACTTC. It codes for CASSLEARGLAGVGEQYF.

The V gene is TRBV5-4, the J gene TRBJ1-2, with D possibly matching TRBD1 (5 bases). The germline gives CDR1 SGHNT, CDR2 YYREEE (reference sequence). Trimming left V 4 bases short and J 3 bases short, with 16 bases between. This CDR3 has 15 amino acids. CDR3 DNA: TGTGCCAGCAGCCCACCCGTGACAGAGGACTATGGCTACACCTTC. It specifies CASSPPVTEDYGYTF.

The chain recombines TRBV27 with TRBJ2-1; 8 bases align to TRBD2. The germline CDR1 and CDR2 sequences are MNHEY and SMNVEV (reference sequence). The CDR3 has 16 amino acids. Germline trimming cut 6 bases from V and 4 bases from J; bases unmatched to any gene: 11. CDR3: CASSPELAETYNEQFF. In nucleotides, the CDR3 is TGTGCCAGCAGCCCCGAACTAGCGGAGACGTACAATGAGCAGTTCTTC.

The V gene is TRBV15, the J gene TRBJ1-1, with TRBD1 identical over 12 bases. V gave up 0 bases and J gave up 3 bases; unmatched junction bases: 2. Per germline, CDR1 LNHNV and CDR2 YYDKDF (reference sequence). The CDR3 runs to 16 residues. CDR3 sequence reads: CATSRDGTGGYTEAFF. The CDR3 DNA is TGTGCCACCAGCAGAGACGGGACAGGGGGCTACACTGAAGCTTTCTTT.

This chain links TRBV27 with TRBJ1-1, with TRBD1 identical over 7 bases. V lost 5 bases to trimming and J lost 4 bases; unmatched junction nucleotides: 10. The CDR3 sequence is 15 residues long. Looked up from germline, CDR1 is MNHEY and CDR2 is SMNVEV (reference sequence). The CDR3 loop reads CASSRDSRLGTEAFF. In DNA, the CDR3 is TGTGCCAGCAGTCGGGACAGTCGCCTGGGCACTGAAGCTTTCTTT.

The genes are TRBV28 and TRBJ1-1; a weak D match, TRBD1 (5 bases). The CDR3 covers 15 residues. The germline V gene encodes CDR1 MDHEN and CDR2 SYDVKM. V lost 7 bases, J lost 3 bases, and 18 bases lay in between. CDR3 in DNA: TGTGCCAGCATCTCGGGGGGTAGTGACGACACTGAAGCTTTCTTT. This gives the protein CASISGGSDDTEAFF.

This clone has more than one count but fewer than ten. This sequence joins TRBV7-6 and TRBJ2-5; maybe TRBD2 (5 bases). Germline V gene data show CDR1 as SGHVS and CDR2 as FNYEAQ. The V end lost 4 bases, the J end lost 4 bases, and 13 bases lay between the germline ends. The CDR3 spans 14 residues. This chain's CDR3 is CASSSQPGGETQYF. DNA of the CDR3: TGTGCCAGCAGCTCGCAACCCGGAGGAGAGACCCAGTACTTC.

The chain carries TRBV7-8 and TRBJ2-7; D gene unclear. The V and J ends lost 1 base and 2 bases respectively, with 15 bases between them. CDR3 length equals 16 residues. Germline CDR1 is SGHVS and CDR2 is FQNEAQ. The CDR3 coding sequence is TGTGCCAGCAGCTTAGGCCCGGTAGCCACTCCCTACGAGCAGTACTTC. Protein sequence: CASSLGPVATPYEQYF.

The chain recombines TRBV7-8 with TRBJ2-5, with TRBD2 matching over 7 bases. Germline V gene data show CDR1 as SGHVS and CDR2 as FQNEAQ. The V gene end was trimmed by 0 bases and the J gene end by 5 bases; junction bases not matched to a gene: 3. CDR3 length: 14 amino acids. The CDR3 is CASSLAGEGETQYF. The CDR3 coding sequence is TGTGCCAGCAGCTTAGCAGGGGAGGGGGAGACCCAGTACTTC.

The chain links TRBV2 to TRBJ1-2; 12 nucleotides match TRBD1. The germline V gene encodes CDR1 SNHLY and CDR2 FYNNEI. V shed 7 bases, J shed 7 bases, and the junction held 7 bases outside the gene matches. CDR3 length: 14 amino acids. The CDR3 coding sequence is TGTGCCAGCATTCGAGGGACAGGGGGCTCTGGCTACACCTTC. It translates to CASIRGTGGSGYTF.

The genes are TRBV28 and TRBJ2-4; 7 nucleotides agree with TRBD1. The CDR3 covers 16 residues. Germline V gene lookup returns CDR1 MDHEN and CDR2 SYDVKM. V gave up 5 bases and J gave up 0 bases; unmatched junction bases: 7. CDR3 coding DNA: TGTGCCAGCAGTAAGGGGACAGTACTAGCCAAAAACATTCAGTACTTC. Residues: CASSKGTVLAKNIQYF.

The chain couples TRBV28 to TRBJ2-7; 12 bases line up with TRBD2. The J segment lost 4 bases and the V segment lost 4 bases, leaving 5 bases of the junction unmatched. From germline, CDR1 is MDHEN and CDR2 SYDVKM. The CDR3 length is 15 residues. In nucleotides, the CDR3 is TGTGCCAGCAGTTCCCTAGCGGGAGGGGTATACGAGCAGTACTTC. It specifies CASSSLAGGVYEQYF.

The V and J genes are TRBV27 and TRBJ1-1; no firm D call. The CDR3 has 13 residues. The V end was cut by 9 bases, the J end by 1 base, with 12 bases between. The germline CDR1 and CDR2 sequences are MNHEY and SMNVEV (reference sequence). The CDR3 sequence: CASQFARNTEAFF. As DNA, the CDR3 is TGTGCCAGTCAATTCGCCAGGAACACTGAAGCTTTCTTT.

This clone was detected once. The chain uses TRBV5-4 and TRBJ2-5; 11 bases fit TRBD2. The germline V gene has CDR1 SGHNT and CDR2 YYREEE (reference sequence). Trimming removed 1 base from V and 3 bases from J; junction bases left unmatched: 5. The CDR3 loop spans 16 amino acids. The CDR3 reads CASSLTSGRPEETQYF. The CDR3, as DNA: TGTGCCAGCAGCTTGACTAGCGGGAGACCGGAAGAGACCCAGTACTTC.

The chain uses TRBV4-1 and TRBJ1-5, with 7 bases that match TRBD1. The V gene's germline CDR1 is MGHRA and CDR2 YSYEKL. The V gene end was trimmed by 0 bases and the J gene end by 9 bases; junction bases not matched to a gene: 8. This CDR3 comprises 15 residues. The CDR3 loop reads CASSQEGTGVMPQHF. In DNA, the CDR3 is TGCGCCAGCAGCCAAGAGGGTACAGGGGTAATGCCCCAGCATTTT.

The gene calls are TRBV9 and TRBJ2-1; a weak D match, TRBD1 (5 bases). Germline CDR1 SGDLS, CDR2 YYNGEE. Trimming shortened V by 4 bases and J by 4 bases, and 15 bases separated the two germline ends. CDR3 length equals 15 residues. The CDR3 loop reads CASSPRLGQYNEQFF. CDR3 DNA sequence: TGTGCCAGCAGCCCGCGGCTGGGGCAATACAATGAGCAGTTCTTC. Full variable domain (remainder filled in from reference TRBV9 and TRBJ2-1): DSGVTQTPKHLITATGQRVTLRCSPRSGDLSVYWYQQSLDQGLQFLIQYYNGEERAKGNILERFSAQQFPDLHSELNLSSLELGDSALYFCASSPRLGQYNEQFFGPGTRLTVL.